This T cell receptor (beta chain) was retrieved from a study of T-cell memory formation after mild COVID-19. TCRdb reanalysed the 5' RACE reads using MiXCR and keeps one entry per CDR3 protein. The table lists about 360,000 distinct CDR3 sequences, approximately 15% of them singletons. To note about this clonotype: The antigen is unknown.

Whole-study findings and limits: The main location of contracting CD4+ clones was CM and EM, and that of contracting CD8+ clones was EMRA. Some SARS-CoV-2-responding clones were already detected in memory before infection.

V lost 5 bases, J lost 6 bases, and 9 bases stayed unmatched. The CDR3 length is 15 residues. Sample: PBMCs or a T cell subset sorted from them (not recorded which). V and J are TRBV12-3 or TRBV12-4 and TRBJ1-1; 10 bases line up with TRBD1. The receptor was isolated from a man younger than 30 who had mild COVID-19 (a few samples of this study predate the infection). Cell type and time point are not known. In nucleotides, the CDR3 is TGTGCCAGCAGTCCGACAGGGGGCGGAATGCCTGAAGCTTTCTTT. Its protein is CASSPTGGGMPEAFF.